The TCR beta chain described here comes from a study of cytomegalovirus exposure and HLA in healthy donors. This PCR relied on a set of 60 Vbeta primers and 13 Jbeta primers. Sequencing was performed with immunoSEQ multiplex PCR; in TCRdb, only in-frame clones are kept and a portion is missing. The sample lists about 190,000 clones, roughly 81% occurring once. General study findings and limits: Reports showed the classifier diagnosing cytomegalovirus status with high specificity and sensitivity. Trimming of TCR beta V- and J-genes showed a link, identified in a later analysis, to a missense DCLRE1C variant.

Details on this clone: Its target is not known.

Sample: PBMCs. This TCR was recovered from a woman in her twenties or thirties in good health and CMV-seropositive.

In DNA form, the CDR3 reads TGCGCCAGCAGTGCCCCATACTACTTATACGAGCAGTACTTC. The encoded protein is CASSAPYYLYEQYF. The genes are TRBV10-1 and TRBJ2-7; D gene uncertain. The CDR3 runs to 14 residues. V lost 4 bases and J 4 bases, leaving 14 bases between the germline ends. Germline V gives CDR1 WNHNN, CDR2 SYGVQD (reference sequence).